Each of the 6 T cell receptor beta chains below was sequenced from the same sample in a study of T-cell reconstitution after alpha-beta-depleted transplantation in children. Library preparation (for TCRbeta) was performed with unique molecular identifiers. TCRdb reanalysed the PCR reads using MiXCR and keeps one entry per CDR3 protein. The sample records approximately 400,000 distinct CDR3 sequences, 15% to 20% being singletons. Sequences were derived from PBMCs, mostly from graft donor cells, sampled 360 days after TCRalphabeta/CD19-depleted stem cell transplant. Receptors originate from a boy under three years old who had a stem cell transplant for Wiskott-Aldrich syndrome, so the T cells may come from the graft donor.

The chain employs TRBV20-1 and TRBJ2-2; 8 positions match TRBD2. V trimming: 0 bases; J trimming: 5 bases; junction bases outside the gene matches: 8. CDR3 length: 16 residues. Germline CDR1 and CDR2: DFQATT and SNEGSKA (reference sequence). The DNA for the CDR3 is TGCAGTGCTAGAGATAGCGGGAAGACTTTAACCGGGGAGCTGTTTTTT. Translating gives CSARDSGKTLTGELFF.

This clonotype has a handful of counts. This chain uses TRBV6-1 with TRBJ2-3; D is perhaps TRBD2 (6 bases). V lost 4 bases and J 3 bases, leaving 17 bases between the germline ends. The CDR3 extends over 16 amino acids. Germline assignment: CDR1 MNHNS and CDR2 SASEGT. CDR3 in DNA: TGTGCCAGCAGTGGGGGGGTTGGGCTAGGAACAGATACGCAGTATTTT. It yields the protein CASSGGVGLGTDTQYF.

There are a few counts of this clonotype. This rearrangement joins TRBV5-5 to TRBJ2-7, with TRBD2 matching 9 bases. Germline CDR1 is SGHKS and CDR2 is YYEKEE (reference sequence). The ends lost 0 bases at V and 4 bases at J; junction bases unmatched: 11. CDR3 size: 17 residues. This chain's CDR3 is CASSLVRLAGRSYEQYF. The DNA for the CDR3 is TGTGCCAGCAGCTTGGTGCGGCTAGCGGGAAGGTCATACGAGCAGTACTTC.

In its sample, this clonotype was seen a few times. J is TRBJ1-4 and V is TRBV5-1; TRBD1 aligns across 8 bases. In germline, CDR1 is SGHRS, CDR2 YFSETQ. V dropped 1 base and J dropped 8; count of bases not matched to a gene: 7. This CDR3 is built from 15 residues. CDR3 loop: CASSLKDRDAEKLFF. The CDR3 nucleotides are TGCGCCAGCAGCTTGAAGGACAGGGATGCGGAAAAACTGTTTTTT.

This clonotype has just a few counts. This chain joins TRBV12-3 or TRBV12-4 and TRBJ2-1; 8 nucleotides agree with TRBD1. V lost 7 bases and J lost 4; bases outside the gene matches: 6. The CDR3 sequence is 14 residues long. The CDR3 DNA is TGTGCCAGCATGACACAGGGGGTTTACAATGAGCAGTTCTTC. The encoded protein is CASMTQGVYNEQFF.

This chain links TRBV2 with TRBJ2-1, with 10 bases matching TRBD2. Germline lookup yields CDR1 SNHLY and CDR2 FYNNEI. J was trimmed by 9 bases and V by 5 bases; bases with no gene match: 4. This CDR3 spans 13 amino acids. CDR3 in amino acids: CASSPGLAVEQFF. The DNA for the CDR3 is TGTGCCAGCAGTCCCGGACTAGCGGTTGAGCAGTTCTTC. Full variable domain (outside the CDR3, taken from reference TRBV2 and TRBJ2-1): EPEVTQTPSHQVTQMGQEVILRCVPISNHLYFYWYRQILGQKVEFLVSFYNNEISEKSEIFDDQFSVERPDGSNFTLKIRSTKLEDSAMYFCASSPGLAVEQFFGPGTRLTVL.